Listed here are 6 T cell receptor beta chains from one sample, sequenced in a study of PD-1 blockade in classical Hodgkin lymphoma. Exposure to brentuximab vedotin varied, and each patient had relapsed following autologous stem cell transplantation. Profiling relied on immunoSEQ multiplex PCR, and the TCRdb table lists in-frame clones only, not all of them. This sample has approximately 100,000 clones; roughly 89% occur once, and the top ten carry under 8%. Source: peripheral blood mononuclear cells (PBMCs), taken before the second cycle of nivolumab. These receptors were taken from a human donor with classical Hodgkin lymphoma.

In the case of this clone: The junction does not match germline at one end; this may be a read error. The genes are TRBV28 and TRBJ1-6; 7 positions match TRBD1. This CDR3 has 14 residues. Germline CDR1 MDHEN, CDR2 SYDVKM. The CDR3 here is CAEQGPSNNSPLHF. For the CDR3, the DNA is TGTGCCGAACAGGGGCCCTCCAATAATTCACCCCTCCACTTT.

This chain connects TRBV21-1 to TRBJ2-7. TRBV21-1 constitutes a pseudogene. This CDR3 is 13 amino acids long. The CDR3 region has the DNA TGTGCCAGCAGTTCCGGCCCCTTAGGGGAGCAGTACTTC. As protein: CASSSGPLGEQYF.

This clone was found once. The chain combines TRBV11-2 with TRBJ1-2; 11 nucleotides match TRBD1. This CDR3 has 16 residues. The V and J ends lost 6 bases and 2 bases, in that order; junction bases with no gene match: 8. Per the germline V gene, CDR1 is SGHAT and CDR2 is FQNNGV. The CDR3: CASRLPGTGGNYGYTF. CDR3 DNA sequence: TGTGCCAGCAGGTTACCCGGGACAGGGGGAAACTATGGCTACACCTTC. The variable domain in full, completed from reference TRBV11-2 and TRBJ1-2, reads EAGVAQSPRYKIIEKRQSVAFWCNPISGHATLYWYQQILGQGPKLLIQFQNNGVVDDSQLPKDRFSAERLKGVDSTLKIQPAKLEDSAVYLCASRLPGTGGNYGYTFGSGTRLTVV.

This rearrangement joins TRBV7-9 to TRBJ2-6; D is possibly TRBD1 or TRBD2 (6 bases each). Germline lookup yields CDR1 SEHNR and CDR2 FQNEAQ (reference sequence). The V end lost 1 base, the J end lost 3 bases, and 16 bases lay between the germline ends. The CDR3 extends over 18 amino acids. The CDR3 spells CASSLGGEGGRGANVLTF. The CDR3 coding sequence is TGTGCCAGCAGCTTAGGAGGGGAAGGGGGGCGTGGGGCCAACGTCCTGACTTTC.

This rearrangement joins TRBV7-2 to TRBJ1-6, with 7 bases that match TRBD1. V dropped 3 bases and J dropped 9; count of bases not matched to a gene: 2. Germline assignment: CDR1 SGHTA and CDR2 FQGNSA. The CDR3 length is 13 residues. CDR3 sequence reads: CASSLEGASPLHF. As DNA, the CDR3 is TGTGCCAGCAGCTTGGAGGGGGCTTCACCCCTCCACTTT.

This clone appeared once. The chain has TRBV27 and TRBJ1-1; 7 nucleotides align to TRBD1. The V and J ends lost 2 bases and 5 bases, in that order; junction bases with no gene match: 5. Germline V gene lookup returns CDR1 MNHEY and CDR2 SMNVEV (reference sequence). The CDR3 totals 14 residues. The DNA for the CDR3 is TGTGCCAGCAGTTTAAGGGGGCTGGGGACTGAAGCTTTCTTT. This translates into CASSLRGLGTEAFF.